Shown below are 2 T cell receptor beta chains from a single sample sequenced in a study of identical twins. TCRdb called the 5' RACE reads again in MiXCR, with one record for every CDR3 protein. This sample has 200,000 or so distinct CDR3 sequences, with less than 20% found just once. These data were also filed under a second study, of T cells expressing NK-cell markers.

Sequenced: CD8+ T cells sorted from blood. The source of these receptors is a young woman in good health.

This clonotype was observed a few times. This rearrangement joins TRBV7-8 to TRBJ2-7, with D uncertain. The germline CDR1 and CDR2 sequences are SGHVS and FQNEAQ. V was shortened by 9 bases and J by 2 bases, with 5 bases between the two germline ends. The CDR3 runs to 10 residues. The CDR3 DNA follows: TGTGCCAGTGCTACCTACGAGCAGTACTTC. This encodes CASATYEQYF. Together with reference TRBV7-8 and TRBJ2-7, the CDR3 gives the full variable domain: GAGVSQSPRYKVAKRGQDVALRCDPISGHVSLFWYQQALGQGPEFLTYFQNEAQLDKSGLPSDRFFAERPEGSVSTLKIQRTQQEDSAVYLCASATYEQYFGPGTRLTVT.

This clonotype was observed a few times. The chain is built from TRBV5-4 and TRBJ2-5; the match to TRBD2 covers 7 bases. The CDR3 loop spans 15 amino acids. After removal of 0 bases from V and 2 bases from J, the junction contained 4 bases not matched to a gene. In germline, CDR1 is SGHNT, CDR2 YYREEE (reference sequence). The CDR3 sequence: CASSLVSSGQETQYF. CDR3 coding DNA: TGTGCCAGCAGCTTGGTCTCTAGCGGACAAGAGACCCAGTACTTC.